Shown below are 31 T cell receptor beta chains from a single sample sequenced in a study of blood T cells in healthy people across ages. The second PCR ran roughly 6 to 11 cycles with a sample-barcoded 5' primer and J-beta primers. TCRdb fed the 5' RACE reads into MiXCR, producing one record per CDR3 protein. The top ten hold about 8% of the sample, which has about 1.7 million distinct CDR3 sequences, about 30% seen once. Sequenced material: blood. All receptors derive from a woman aged 30 to 39 in good health.

CDR3 coding DNA: TGTGCCAGCTCCCCTCGGGTGAGGGCTAGCGTGGTGACCCAGTACTTC. Residues: CASSPRVRASVVTQYF. The chain uses TRBV12-3 or TRBV12-4 and TRBJ2-7; tentatively, D is TRBD2 (6 bases). The J call is uncertain, as TRBJ2-5 better fits the DNA end. This CDR3 has 16 amino acids.

This clonotype showed up just a few times. The chain combines TRBV6-5 with TRBJ2-5; D perhaps matches TRBD1 (5 bases). CDR3 size: 15 residues. The germline V gene has CDR1 MNHEY and CDR2 SVGAGI. V lost 6 bases and J lost 4, with 18 bases in between. Here the CDR3 reads CASSNRLTAGETQYF. In DNA, the CDR3 is TGTGCCAGCAGCAACCGACTGACAGCCGGAGAGACCCAGTACTTC.

The chain employs TRBV7-3 and TRBJ2-1; either TRBD1 or TRBD2 may fit D (7 bases each). The germline V gene has CDR1 SGHTA and CDR2 FQGTGA. The CDR3 runs 16 residues. V was cut by 5 bases and J by 8 bases, with 22 bases left in between. The CDR3 DNA is TGTGCCAGCAGCCCCCAGGGGGGGGGTACAAGGGATGAGCAGTTCTTC. Its protein product is CASSPQGGGTRDEQFF.

This chain links TRBV15 with TRBJ2-2; 9 bases are shared with TRBD1. The CDR3 sequence is 16 residues long. The germline V gene encodes CDR1 LNHNV and CDR2 YYDKDF (reference sequence). With 3 bases clipped from V and 1 base from J, the junction kept 3 bases outside the gene matches. CDR3 sequence reads: CATSRGQGQNTGELFF. CDR3 DNA: TGTGCCACCAGCAGGGGACAGGGCCAGAACACCGGGGAGCTGTTTTTT.

This clonotype appeared a single time. CDR3 sequence: CATSFGNQPQHF. CDR3 DNA: TGTGCCACCAGCTTCGGGAATCAGCCCCAGCATTTT. V gene TRBV15 combines with J gene TRBJ1-5; D remains ambiguous. V was cut by 5 bases and J by 4 bases, with 6 bases left in between. The CDR3 is made up of 12 amino acids. The germline gives CDR1 LNHNV, CDR2 YYDKDF (reference sequence).

J is TRBJ1-2 and V is TRBV2; 8 bases fit TRBD1. The ends lost 8 bases at V and 8 bases at J; junction bases unmatched: 10. The CDR3 runs to 13 residues. Germline CDR1 SNHLY, CDR2 FYNNEI. The CDR3 spells CASWGRGLGGYTF. The CDR3 nucleotides read TGTGCCAGCTGGGGCAGGGGGCTTGGGGGCTACACCTTC.

The V call is TRBV29-1, the J call TRBJ2-3, with 13 bases aligning to TRBD2. The CDR3 contains 14 residues. V trimming: 7 bases; J trimming: 4 bases; junction bases outside the gene matches: 5. In germline, CDR1 is SQVTM, CDR2 ANQGSEA. CDR3 loop: CSATSGGAADTQYF. The CDR3 nucleotides are TGCAGCGCAACTAGCGGGGGGGCCGCAGATACGCAGTATTTT.

This clonotype has a count of ten or more. The J gene is TRBJ2-1, the V gene TRBV5-1; TRBD2 matches at 11 bases. The CDR3 contains 15 residues. V was clipped by 4 bases and J by 7 bases; unmatched bases: 7. The germline V gene encodes CDR1 SGHRS and CDR2 YFSETQ. The DNA for the CDR3 is TGCGCCAGCAGCAAAATTACTAGCGGGGGTAATGAGCAGTTCTTC. This encodes CASSKITSGGNEQFF.

The chain employs TRBV29-1 and TRBJ2-7, with TRBD1 as a possible D gene (6 bases). Germline V lookup: CDR1 SQVTM, CDR2 ANQGSEA. V was cut by 4 bases and J by 6 bases, with 13 bases left in between. The CDR3 sequence is 12 residues long. CDR3 protein: CSVGATQGEQYF. In DNA, the CDR3 is TGCAGCGTTGGGGCGACACAGGGCGAGCAGTACTTC.

The count of this clonotype is one. The chain has TRBV6-6 and TRBJ1-1; no reliable D call. The germline V gene has CDR1 MNHNY and CDR2 SVGAGI (reference sequence). This CDR3 spans 14 amino acids. V gave up 3 bases and J gave up 2 bases, with 10 bases separating them. Here the CDR3 reads CASSYGGINTEAFF. CDR3 nucleotide sequence: TGTGCCAGCAGTTATGGTGGGATTAACACTGAAGCTTTCTTT.

This clonotype was counted at least ten times. V and J are TRBV29-1 and TRBJ2-3; 12 nucleotides align to TRBD2. The CDR3 runs to 17 residues. The V gene end was trimmed by 6 bases and the J gene end by 3 bases; junction bases not matched to a gene: 13. CDR1 and CDR2 (germline): SQVTM, ANQGSEA. The CDR3 sequence: CSVKGGGLAGSTDTQYF. The CDR3 nucleotides are TGCAGCGTGAAAGGGGGGGGACTAGCGGGCTCGACAGATACGCAGTATTTT.

This clonotype was seen ten or more times. This chain connects TRBV29-1 to TRBJ2-7; D not certain. V lost 2 bases and J 2 bases, leaving 10 bases between the germline ends. The CDR3 extends over 13 amino acids. Germline V gives CDR1 SQVTM, CDR2 ANQGSEA. The CDR3 sequence: CSVERQAPYEQYF. The DNA for the CDR3 is TGCAGCGTTGAACGGCAGGCGCCCTACGAGCAGTACTTC.

This clonotype appeared a few times. V gene TRBV2 combines with J gene TRBJ2-7; 7 bases are shared with TRBD1. The CDR3 has 16 residues. V lost 5 bases, J lost 2 bases, and 12 bases stayed unmatched. Germline V gene sequence: CDR1 SNHLY, CDR2 FYNNEI. This chain's CDR3 is CASSFLGTDRAYEQYF. The CDR3 region has the DNA TGTGCCAGCAGTTTCCTCGGGACAGACAGAGCCTACGAGCAGTACTTC.

This rearrangement joins TRBV5-1 to TRBJ2-7, with TRBD1 matching over 7 bases. Looked up from germline, CDR1 is SGHRS and CDR2 is YFSETQ. The CDR3 loop spans 15 amino acids. J gave up 2 bases and V 4 bases, and 9 bases lay outside the gene matches. The CDR3 spells CASSPGGRGTYEQYF. CDR3 nucleotide sequence: TGCGCCAGCAGCCCTGGGGGCAGGGGGACCTACGAGCAGTACTTC.

In its sample, this clonotype was seen a few times. One end of the junction fails to match germline, which may point to a read error. The CDR3 region has the DNA TGTGCCGGCAGCTTAGGAGTAGGCAATGGGCAGTTCTTC. It yields the protein CAGSLGVGNGQFF. V usage is TRBV7-9 and J usage is TRBJ2-1; D is uncertain. Germline CDR1 is SEHNR and CDR2 is FQNEAQ (reference sequence). The length of the CDR3 is 13 residues. Complete variable domain (other parts from reference TRBV7-9 and TRBJ2-1): DTGVSQNPRHKITKRGQNVTFRCDPISEHNRLYWYRQTLGQGPEFLTYFQNEAQLEKSRLLSDRFSAERPKGSFSTLEIQRTEQGDSAMYLCAGSLGVGNGQFFGPGTRLTVL.

This clonotype was seen ten or more times. The chain recombines TRBV11-1 with TRBJ2-7; 7 positions match TRBD2. J was trimmed by 3 bases and V by 6 bases; bases with no gene match: 5. The CDR3 has 13 amino acids. Germline-derived CDR1 and CDR2 are SGHAT and FQDESV (reference sequence). The CDR3 is CASRGPGGYEQYF. CDR3 coding DNA: TGTGCCAGCAGGGGACCGGGAGGCTACGAGCAGTACTTC.

This sequence joins TRBV7-9 and TRBJ2-5, with D possibly matching TRBD1 (5 bases). Germline V gene lookup returns CDR1 SEHNR and CDR2 FQNEAQ (reference sequence). The V and J ends lost 5 bases and 0 bases respectively, with 16 bases between them. The CDR3 has 16 residues. The DNA for the CDR3 is TGTGCCAGCAGCGCCCCCCACTTGGGGCACCAAGAGACCCAGTACTTC. Translation: CASSAPHLGHQETQYF.

This clonotype was seen many times. The gene calls are TRBV29-1 and TRBJ2-3, with D perhaps assigned TRBD1 or TRBD2 (5 bases each). In germline, CDR1 is SQVTM, CDR2 ANQGSEA. V lost 4 bases, J lost 6 bases, and 8 bases lay in between. This CDR3 has 11 amino acids. The CDR3, as DNA: TGCAGCGTTGGAGGGGCGGATACGCAGTATTTT. Translated: CSVGGADTQYF.

This chain links TRBV20-1 with TRBJ1-1, with 7 bases fitting TRBD1. The trim removed 1 base at V and 3 bases at J, leaving 8 bases unmatched. This CDR3 region has 15 residues. Per the germline V gene, CDR1 is DFQATT and CDR2 is SNEGSKA (reference sequence). CDR3 region: CSARAYRGTDTEAFF. As DNA, the CDR3 is TGCAGTGCTAGAGCGTACAGGGGAACGGACACTGAAGCTTTCTTT.

The chain links TRBV20-1 to TRBJ2-3; 10 bases map to TRBD2. V dropped 0 bases and J dropped 3; count of bases not matched to a gene: 9. This CDR3 region has 17 residues. Per germline, CDR1 DFQATT and CDR2 SNEGSKA (reference sequence). CDR3 residues: CSARDPLAGVVTDTQYF. DNA of the CDR3: TGCAGTGCTAGAGATCCTCTAGCGGGAGTGGTAACAGATACGCAGTATTTT.

This clonotype was observed at least ten times. The V and J genes are TRBV29-1 and TRBJ2-3; 8 bases are shared with TRBD2. Trimming at V came to 0 bases and at J to 2 bases, leaving 7 bases not matched to a gene. The germline V gene has CDR1 SQVTM and CDR2 ANQGSEA. The CDR3 is 16 residues long. The CDR3, as DNA: TGCAGCGTTGAAGATCCGGAAGCGGGGGACACAGATACGCAGTATTTT. This sequence encodes CSVEDPEAGDTDTQYF.

There are a few counts of this clonotype. The chain employs TRBV20-1 and TRBJ2-1; 10 bases line up with TRBD2. Germline CDR1 is DFQATT and CDR2 is SNEGSKA (reference sequence). This CDR3 region has 17 residues. V lost 4 bases to trimming and J lost 0 bases; unmatched junction nucleotides: 9. This CDR3 reads CSATVIAGGLSYNEQFF. In DNA form, the CDR3 reads TGCAGTGCTACAGTAATAGCGGGAGGCCTCTCCTACAATGAGCAGTTCTTC.

V usage is TRBV7-9 and J usage is TRBJ1-5, with TRBD1 identical over 8 bases. The CDR3 totals 16 residues. V shed 6 bases, J shed 6 bases, and the junction held 13 bases outside the gene matches. CDR1 is SEHNR, CDR2 FQNEAQ, per germline (reference sequence). The CDR3 loop is CASSPGRGQDVQPQHF. CDR3 nucleotide sequence: TGTGCCAGCAGTCCCGGCCGGGGACAGGATGTTCAGCCCCAGCATTTT.

This clonotype turned up a few times. This sequence joins TRBV28 and TRBJ2-3; 7 positions match TRBD2. The V gene's germline CDR1 is MDHEN and CDR2 SYDVKM. The CDR3 contains 15 residues. V shed 7 bases, J shed 1 base, and the junction held 8 bases outside the gene matches. This chain's CDR3 is CASNTPGGGTDTQYF. CDR3 in DNA: TGTGCCAGCAATACACCGGGGGGAGGCACAGATACGCAGTATTTT.

This clonotype was observed at least ten times. For the CDR3, the DNA is TGTGCCAGCAGCCAGGGAGAAAGCGAGCAGTACTTC. Amino acids: CASSQGESEQYF. The chain is built from TRBV3-1 and TRBJ2-5, with a weak D call TRBD2 (5 bases). The DNA end is more similar to TRBJ2-7, so the J call may be wrong. The germline V gene encodes CDR1 LGHDT and CDR2 YNNKEL (reference sequence). CDR3 length: 12 amino acids.

This clonotype was seen at least ten times. V is TRBV20-1 and J is TRBJ2-6; no clear D. The CDR3 runs 14 residues. The germline V gene has CDR1 DFQATT and CDR2 SNEGSKA (reference sequence). Trimming stripped 6 bases from V and 0 bases from J, with 9 bases between. CDR3 bases: TGCAGTGCCGACGGAAGCTCTGGGGCCAACGTCCTGACTTTC. Its translation: CSADGSSGANVLTF.

This clonotype was detected only a few times. The V and J genes are TRBV29-1 and TRBJ2-1; D not certain. The V and J ends lost 3 bases and 0 bases respectively, with 15 bases between them. This CDR3 contains 16 residues. Germline V gene lookup returns CDR1 SQVTM and CDR2 ANQGSEA. The CDR3 DNA is TGCAGCGTTGATCGGGCGACCCTGAGCTCCTACAATGAGCAGTTCTTC. Its translation: CSVDRATLSSYNEQFF.

This clonotype was seen more than once but under ten times. This rearrangement joins TRBV10-1 to TRBJ2-3; 7 positions agree with TRBD2. From germline, CDR1 is WNHNN and CDR2 SYGVQD (reference sequence). The ends lost 5 bases at V and 5 bases at J; junction bases unmatched: 13. The CDR3 loop spans 16 amino acids. CDR3 sequence reads: CASSPRGLVPQDTQYF. Written as DNA, the CDR3 is TGCGCCAGCAGTCCGCGCGGACTAGTTCCTCAAGATACGCAGTATTTT.

This clonotype was counted only a few times. CDR3 in amino acids: CASSETALAGNEQFF. DNA for the CDR3: TGCGCCAGCAGTGAGACGGCGCTAGCGGGGAATGAGCAGTTCTTC. J is TRBJ2-1 and V is TRBV10-1, with TRBD2 matching 9 bases. V trimming: 2 bases; J trimming: 7 bases; junction bases outside the gene matches: 6. Germline V gene data show CDR1 as WNHNN and CDR2 as SYGVQD (reference sequence). The CDR3 is 15 residues long.

The chain couples TRBV10-3 to TRBJ1-2, with a tentative D call TRBD1 (5 bases). V lost 4 bases and J 1 base, leaving 7 bases between the germline ends. This CDR3 is 13 amino acids long. Germline loops: CDR1 ENHRY, CDR2 SYGVKD. The CDR3 nucleotides read TGTGCCATCAGTGCAGACAGTAACTATGGCTACACCTTC. This sequence encodes CAISADSNYGYTF.

The rearrangement uses TRBV7-9 and TRBJ2-7, with unresolved D. Trimming left V 1 base short and J 6 bases short, with 13 bases between. The CDR3 has 14 residues. Germline V gene sequence: CDR1 SEHNR, CDR2 FQNEAQ (reference sequence). The CDR3 DNA reads TGTGCCAGCAGCTTAGAGGCTCGTGGCGGCGAGCAGTACTTC. Amino acid sequence: CASSLEARGGEQYF.